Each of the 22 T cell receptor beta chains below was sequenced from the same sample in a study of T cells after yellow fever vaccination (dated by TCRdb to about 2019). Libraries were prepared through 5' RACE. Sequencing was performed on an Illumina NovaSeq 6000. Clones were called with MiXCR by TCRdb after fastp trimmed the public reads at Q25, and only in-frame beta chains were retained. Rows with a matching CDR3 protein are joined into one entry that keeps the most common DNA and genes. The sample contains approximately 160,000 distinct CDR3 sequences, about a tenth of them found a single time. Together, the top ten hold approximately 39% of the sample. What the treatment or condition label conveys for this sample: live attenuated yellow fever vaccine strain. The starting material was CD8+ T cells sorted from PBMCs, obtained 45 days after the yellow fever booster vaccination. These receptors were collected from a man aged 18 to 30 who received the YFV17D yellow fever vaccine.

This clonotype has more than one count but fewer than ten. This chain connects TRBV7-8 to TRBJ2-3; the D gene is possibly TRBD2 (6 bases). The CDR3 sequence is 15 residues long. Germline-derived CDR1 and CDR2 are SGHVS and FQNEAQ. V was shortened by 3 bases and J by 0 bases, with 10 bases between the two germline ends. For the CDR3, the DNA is TGTGCCAGCAGCTTGTGGGGGGTCAGCACAGATACGCAGTATTTT. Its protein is CASSLWGVSTDTQYF.

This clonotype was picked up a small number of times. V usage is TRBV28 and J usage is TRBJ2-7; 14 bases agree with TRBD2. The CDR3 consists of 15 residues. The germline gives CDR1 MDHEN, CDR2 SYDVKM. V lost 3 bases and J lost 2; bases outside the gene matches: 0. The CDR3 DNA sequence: TGTGCCAGCAGTTTGGGACTAGCGGGGGCCTACGAGCAGTACGTC. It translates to CASSLGLAGAYEQYV.

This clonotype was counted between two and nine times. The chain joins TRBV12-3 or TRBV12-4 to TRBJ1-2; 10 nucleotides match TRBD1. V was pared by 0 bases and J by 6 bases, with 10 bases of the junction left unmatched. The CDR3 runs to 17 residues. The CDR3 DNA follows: TGTGCCAGCAGTTTAGCTGGGGGACAGGGGCAGACGAATGGCTACACCTTC. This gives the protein CASSLAGGQGQTNGYTF.

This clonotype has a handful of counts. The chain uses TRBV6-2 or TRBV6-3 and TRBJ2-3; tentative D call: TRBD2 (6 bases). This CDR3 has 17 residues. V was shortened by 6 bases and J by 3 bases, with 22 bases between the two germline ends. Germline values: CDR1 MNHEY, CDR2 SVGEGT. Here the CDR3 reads CASSRLGVAVITDTQYF. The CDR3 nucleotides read TGTGCCAGCAGCCGTCTGGGGGTAGCGGTGATTACAGATACGCAGTATTTT.

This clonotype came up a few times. CDR3 DNA: TGTGCCAGCAGCCTCGGACAGTCAACCGGGGAGCTGTTTTTT. Translation gives CASSLGQSTGELFF. The chain is built from TRBV6-4 and TRBJ2-2, with a possible D match to TRBD1 (6 bases). The CDR3 consists of 14 residues. Trimming removed 6 bases at V and 5 bases at J, with 13 bases between. Germline V gene lookup returns CDR1 MRHNA and CDR2 SNTAGT.

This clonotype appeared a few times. The DNA for the CDR3 is TGTGCCACCAGAACAGCGGCGGAAGATACGCAGTATTTT. Protein sequence: CATRTAAEDTQYF. The rearrangement uses TRBV15 and TRBJ2-3; possibly TRBD2 for D (5 bases). The germline V gene has CDR1 LNHNV and CDR2 YYDKDF (reference sequence). The ends were cut back, 6 bases at V and 5 bases at J, with 12 bases in the middle. The CDR3 contains 13 residues.

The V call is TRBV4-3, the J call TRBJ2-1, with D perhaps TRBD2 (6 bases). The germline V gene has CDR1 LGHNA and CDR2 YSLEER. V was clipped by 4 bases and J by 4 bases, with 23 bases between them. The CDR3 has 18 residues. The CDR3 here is CASSRIVAAGSYYNEQFF. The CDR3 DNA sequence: TGCGCCAGCAGCCGGATTGTAGCGGCCGGGTCCTATTACAATGAGCAGTTCTTC.

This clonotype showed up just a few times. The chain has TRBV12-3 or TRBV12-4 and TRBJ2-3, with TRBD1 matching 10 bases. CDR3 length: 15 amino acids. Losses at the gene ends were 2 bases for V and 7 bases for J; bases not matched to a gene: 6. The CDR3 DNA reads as TGTGCCAGCAGTTTATTCGGACAGGGGGTAAATACGCAGTATTTT. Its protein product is CASSLFGQGVNTQYF.

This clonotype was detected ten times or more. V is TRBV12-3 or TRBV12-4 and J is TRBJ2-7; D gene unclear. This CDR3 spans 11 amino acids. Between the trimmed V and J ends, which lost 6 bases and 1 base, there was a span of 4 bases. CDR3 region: CASRESYEQYF. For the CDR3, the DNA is TGTGCCAGCAGGGAATCCTACGAGCAGTACTTC.

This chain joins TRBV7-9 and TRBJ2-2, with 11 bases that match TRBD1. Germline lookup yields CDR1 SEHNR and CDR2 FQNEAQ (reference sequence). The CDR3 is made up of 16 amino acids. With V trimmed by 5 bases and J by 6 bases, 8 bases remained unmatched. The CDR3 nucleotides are TGTGCCAGCAGCCCAGGGACAGGGGGAGAGGCCGGGGAGCTGTTTTTT. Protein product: CASSPGTGGEAGELFF.

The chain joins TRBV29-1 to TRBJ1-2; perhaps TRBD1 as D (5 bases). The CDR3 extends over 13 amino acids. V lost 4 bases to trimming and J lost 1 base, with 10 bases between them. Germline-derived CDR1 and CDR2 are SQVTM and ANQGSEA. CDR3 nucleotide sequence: TGCAGCGTTGCCGGGGGAAGTAACTATGGCTACACCTTC. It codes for CSVAGGSNYGYTF.

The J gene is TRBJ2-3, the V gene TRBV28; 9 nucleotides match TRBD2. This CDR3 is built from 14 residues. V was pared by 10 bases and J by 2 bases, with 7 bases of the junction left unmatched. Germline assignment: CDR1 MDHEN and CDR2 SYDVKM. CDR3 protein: CANPSGDLTDTQYF. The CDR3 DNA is TGTGCCAACCCTAGCGGGGATCTCACAGATACGCAGTATTTT.

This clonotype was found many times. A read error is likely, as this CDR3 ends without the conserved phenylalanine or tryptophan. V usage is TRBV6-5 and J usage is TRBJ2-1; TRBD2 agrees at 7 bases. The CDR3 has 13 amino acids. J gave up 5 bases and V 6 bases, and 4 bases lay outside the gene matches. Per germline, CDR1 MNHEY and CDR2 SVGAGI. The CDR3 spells CASSTSDNNEQFL. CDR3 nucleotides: TGTGCCAGCAGCACTAGCGATAACAATGAGCAGTTCTTG.

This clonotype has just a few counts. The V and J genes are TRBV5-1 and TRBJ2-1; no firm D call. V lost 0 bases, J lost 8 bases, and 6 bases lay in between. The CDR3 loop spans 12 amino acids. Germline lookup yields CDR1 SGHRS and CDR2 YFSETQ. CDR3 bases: TGCGCCAGCAGCTTGGTAGGAGATGAGCAGTTCTTC. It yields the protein CASSLVGDEQFF.

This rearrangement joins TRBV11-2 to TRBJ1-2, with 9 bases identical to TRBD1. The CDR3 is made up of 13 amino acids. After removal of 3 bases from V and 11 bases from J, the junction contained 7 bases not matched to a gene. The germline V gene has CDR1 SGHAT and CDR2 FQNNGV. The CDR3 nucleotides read TGTGCCAGCAGCTTCACAGGGGGCGCGGGATACACCTTC. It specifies CASSFTGGAGYTF.

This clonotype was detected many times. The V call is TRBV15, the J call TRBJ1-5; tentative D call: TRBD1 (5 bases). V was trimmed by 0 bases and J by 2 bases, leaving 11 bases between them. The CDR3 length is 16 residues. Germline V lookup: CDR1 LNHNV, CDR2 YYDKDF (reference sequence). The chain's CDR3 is CATSRDSLTGNQPQHF. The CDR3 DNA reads TGTGCCACCAGCAGAGATAGTCTGACAGGCAATCAGCCCCAGCATTTT.

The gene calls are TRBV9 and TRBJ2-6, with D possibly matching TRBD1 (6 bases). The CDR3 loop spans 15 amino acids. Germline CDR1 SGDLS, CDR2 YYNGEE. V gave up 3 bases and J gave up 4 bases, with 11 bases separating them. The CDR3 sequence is CASSAGVGGANVLTF. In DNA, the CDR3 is TGTGCCAGCAGCGCAGGGGTAGGGGGGGCCAACGTCCTGACTTTC.

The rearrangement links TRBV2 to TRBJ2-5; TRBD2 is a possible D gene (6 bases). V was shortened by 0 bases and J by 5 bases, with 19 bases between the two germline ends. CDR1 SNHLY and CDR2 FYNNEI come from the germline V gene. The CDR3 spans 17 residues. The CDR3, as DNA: TGTGCCAGCAGTGAAGCGGGGAGACTAGGATTCGGGGAGACCCAGTACTTC. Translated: CASSEAGRLGFGETQYF. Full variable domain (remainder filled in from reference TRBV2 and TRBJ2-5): EPEVTQTPSHQVTQMGQEVILRCVPISNHLYFYWYRQILGQKVEFLVSFYNNEISEKSEIFDDQFSVERPDGSNFTLKIRSTKLEDSAMYFCASSEAGRLGFGETQYFGPGTRLLVL.

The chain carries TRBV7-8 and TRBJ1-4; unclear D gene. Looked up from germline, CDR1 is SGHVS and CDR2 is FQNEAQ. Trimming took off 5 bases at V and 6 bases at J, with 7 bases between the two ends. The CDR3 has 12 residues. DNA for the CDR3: TGTGCCAGCAGCGCCATTGATGAAAAACTGTTTTTT. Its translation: CASSAIDEKLFF.

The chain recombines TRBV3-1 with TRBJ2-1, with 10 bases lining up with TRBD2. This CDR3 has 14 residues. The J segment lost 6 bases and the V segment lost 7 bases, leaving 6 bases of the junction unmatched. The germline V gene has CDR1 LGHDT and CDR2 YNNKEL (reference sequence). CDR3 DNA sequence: TGTGCCAGCACCATAGCGGGGGGCATCAATGAGCAGTTCTTC. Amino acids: CASTIAGGINEQFF.

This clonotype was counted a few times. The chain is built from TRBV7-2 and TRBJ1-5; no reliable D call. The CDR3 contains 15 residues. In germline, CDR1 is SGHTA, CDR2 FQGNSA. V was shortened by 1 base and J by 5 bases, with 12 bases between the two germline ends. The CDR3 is CASSLVIGRYQPQHF. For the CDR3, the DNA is TGTGCCAGCAGCTTAGTTATAGGGCGGTATCAGCCCCAGCATTTT.

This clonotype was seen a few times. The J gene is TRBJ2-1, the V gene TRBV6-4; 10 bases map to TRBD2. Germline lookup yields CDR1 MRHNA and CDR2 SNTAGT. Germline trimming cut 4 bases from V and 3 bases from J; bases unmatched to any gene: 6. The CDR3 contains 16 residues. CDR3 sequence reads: CASSVSERGGYNEQFF. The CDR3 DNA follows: TGTGCCAGCAGTGTCTCGGAGCGGGGGGGCTACAATGAGCAGTTCTTC.